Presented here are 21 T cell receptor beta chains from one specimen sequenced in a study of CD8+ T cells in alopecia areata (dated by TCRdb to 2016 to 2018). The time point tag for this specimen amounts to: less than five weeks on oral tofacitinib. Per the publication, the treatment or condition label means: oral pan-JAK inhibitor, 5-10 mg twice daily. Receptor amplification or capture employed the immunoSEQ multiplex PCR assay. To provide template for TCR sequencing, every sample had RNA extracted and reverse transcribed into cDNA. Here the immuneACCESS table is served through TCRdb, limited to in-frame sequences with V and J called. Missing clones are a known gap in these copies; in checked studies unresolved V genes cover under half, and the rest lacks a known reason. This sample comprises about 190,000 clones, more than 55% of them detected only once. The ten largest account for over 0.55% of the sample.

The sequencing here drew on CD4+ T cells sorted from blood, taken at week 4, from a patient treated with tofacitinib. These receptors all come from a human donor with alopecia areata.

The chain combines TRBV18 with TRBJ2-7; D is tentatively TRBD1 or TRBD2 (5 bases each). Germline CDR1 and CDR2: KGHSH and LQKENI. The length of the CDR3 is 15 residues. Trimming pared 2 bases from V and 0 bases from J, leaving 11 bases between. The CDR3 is CASSPSGPSSYEQYF. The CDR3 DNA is TGTGCCAGCTCACCATCGGGACCGAGCTCCTACGAGCAGTACTTC.

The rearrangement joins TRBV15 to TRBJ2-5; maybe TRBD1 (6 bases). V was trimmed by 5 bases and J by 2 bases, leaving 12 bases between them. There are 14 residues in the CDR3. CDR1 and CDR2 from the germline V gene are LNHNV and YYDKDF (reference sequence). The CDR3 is CATSGKGQQETQYF. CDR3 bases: TGTGCCACCAGCGGCAAAGGACAGCAAGAGACCCAGTACTTC.

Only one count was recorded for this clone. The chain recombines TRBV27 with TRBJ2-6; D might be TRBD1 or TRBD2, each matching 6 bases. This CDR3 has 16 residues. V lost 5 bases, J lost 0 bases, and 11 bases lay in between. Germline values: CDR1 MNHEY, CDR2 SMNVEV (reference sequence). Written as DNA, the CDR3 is TGTGCCAGCAGTCGGGGGCGCCCCTCTGGGGCCAACGTCCTGACTTTC. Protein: CASSRGRPSGANVLTF.

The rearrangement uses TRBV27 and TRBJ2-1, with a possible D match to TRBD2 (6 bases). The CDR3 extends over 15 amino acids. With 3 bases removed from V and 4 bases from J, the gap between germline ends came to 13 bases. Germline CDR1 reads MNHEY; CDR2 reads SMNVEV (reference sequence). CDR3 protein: CASSLEAGPYNEQFF. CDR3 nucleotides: TGTGCCAGCAGTTTGGAAGCGGGTCCTTACAATGAGCAGTTCTTC.

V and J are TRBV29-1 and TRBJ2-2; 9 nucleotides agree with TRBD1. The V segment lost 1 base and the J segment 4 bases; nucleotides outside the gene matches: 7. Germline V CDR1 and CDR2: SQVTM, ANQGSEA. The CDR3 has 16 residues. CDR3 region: CSVEAPGQGTTGELFF. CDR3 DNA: TGCAGCGTTGAAGCCCCGGGACAGGGAACCACCGGGGAGCTGTTTTTT.

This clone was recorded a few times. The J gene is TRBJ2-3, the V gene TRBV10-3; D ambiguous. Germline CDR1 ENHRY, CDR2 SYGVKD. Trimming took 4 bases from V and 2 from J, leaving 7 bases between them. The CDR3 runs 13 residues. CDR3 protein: CAISAPVTDTQYF. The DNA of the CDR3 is TGTGCCATCAGTGCTCCTGTCACAGATACGCAGTATTTT.

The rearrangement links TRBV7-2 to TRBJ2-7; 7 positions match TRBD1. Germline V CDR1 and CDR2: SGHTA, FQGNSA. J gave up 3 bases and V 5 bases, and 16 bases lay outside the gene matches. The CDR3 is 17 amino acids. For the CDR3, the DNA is TGTGCCAGCAGCCGAAACCCATGGGGGACAGATAGCTACGAGCAGTACTTC. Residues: CASSRNPWGTDSYEQYF.

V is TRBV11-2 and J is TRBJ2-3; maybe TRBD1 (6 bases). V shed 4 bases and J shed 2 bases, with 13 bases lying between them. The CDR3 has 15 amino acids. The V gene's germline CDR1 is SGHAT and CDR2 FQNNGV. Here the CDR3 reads CASSSEGTSTDTQYF. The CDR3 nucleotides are TGTGCCAGCAGCTCCGAAGGGACATCCACAGATACGCAGTATTTT.

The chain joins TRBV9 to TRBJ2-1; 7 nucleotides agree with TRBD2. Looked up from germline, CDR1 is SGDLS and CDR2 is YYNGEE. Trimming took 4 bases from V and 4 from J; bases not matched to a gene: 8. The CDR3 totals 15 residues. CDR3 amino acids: CASSLAGVLYNEQFF. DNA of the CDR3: TGTGCCAGCAGCCTGGCGGGAGTTTTATACAATGAGCAGTTCTTC.

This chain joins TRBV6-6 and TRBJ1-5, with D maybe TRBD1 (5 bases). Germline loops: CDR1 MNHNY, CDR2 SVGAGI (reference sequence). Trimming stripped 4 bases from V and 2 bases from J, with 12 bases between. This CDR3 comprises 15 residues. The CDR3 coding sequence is TGTGCCAGCAGTTCGGGGCGCGGAGGCAATCAGCCCCAGCATTTT. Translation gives CASSSGRGGNQPQHF.

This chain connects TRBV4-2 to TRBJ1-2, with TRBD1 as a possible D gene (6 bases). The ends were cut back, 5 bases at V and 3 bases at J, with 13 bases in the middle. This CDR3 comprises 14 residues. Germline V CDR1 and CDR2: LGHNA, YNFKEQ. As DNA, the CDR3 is TGTGCCAGCAGCTTCCGCCCAGGGGACTATGGCTACACCTTC. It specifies CASSFRPGDYGYTF.

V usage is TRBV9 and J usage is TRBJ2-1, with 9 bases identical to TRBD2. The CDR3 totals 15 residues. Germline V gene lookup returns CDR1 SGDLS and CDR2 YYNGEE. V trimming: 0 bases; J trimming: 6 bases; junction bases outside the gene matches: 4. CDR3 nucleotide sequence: TGTGCCAGCAGCGTAGTAGCGGGGGCCGTCAATGAGCAGTTCTTC. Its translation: CASSVVAGAVNEQFF. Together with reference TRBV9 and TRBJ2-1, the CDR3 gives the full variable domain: DSGVTQTPKHLITATGQRVTLRCSPRSGDLSVYWYQQSLDQGLQFLIQYYNGEERAKGNILERFSAQQFPDLHSELNLSSLELGDSALYFCASSVVAGAVNEQFFGPGTRLTVL.

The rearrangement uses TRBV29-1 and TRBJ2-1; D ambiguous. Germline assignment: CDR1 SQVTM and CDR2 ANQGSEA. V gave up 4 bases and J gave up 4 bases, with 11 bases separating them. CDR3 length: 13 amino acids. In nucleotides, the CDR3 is TGCAGCGTTGCTGCTGTAGGTTACAATGAGCAGTTCTTC. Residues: CSVAAVGYNEQFF.

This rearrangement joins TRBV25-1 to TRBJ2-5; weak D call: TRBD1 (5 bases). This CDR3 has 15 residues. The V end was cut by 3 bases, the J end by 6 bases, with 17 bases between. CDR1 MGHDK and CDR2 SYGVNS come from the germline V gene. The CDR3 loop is CASSDYGSGWQTQYF. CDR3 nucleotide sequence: TGTGCCAGCAGTGATTATGGATCAGGGTGGCAGACCCAGTACTTC.

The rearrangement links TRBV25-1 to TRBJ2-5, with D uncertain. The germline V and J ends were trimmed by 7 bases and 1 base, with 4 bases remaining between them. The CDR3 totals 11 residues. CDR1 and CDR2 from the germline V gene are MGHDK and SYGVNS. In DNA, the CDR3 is TGTGCCAGCACCCGCCAAGAGACCCAGTACTTC. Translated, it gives CASTRQETQYF.

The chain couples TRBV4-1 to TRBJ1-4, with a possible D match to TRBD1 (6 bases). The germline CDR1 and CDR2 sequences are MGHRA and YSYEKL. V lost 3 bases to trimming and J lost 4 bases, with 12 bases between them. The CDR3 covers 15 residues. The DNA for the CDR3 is TGCGCCAGCAGCCAGGGGGGGGCCCTTAATGAAAAACTGTTTTTT. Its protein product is CASSQGGALNEKLFF.

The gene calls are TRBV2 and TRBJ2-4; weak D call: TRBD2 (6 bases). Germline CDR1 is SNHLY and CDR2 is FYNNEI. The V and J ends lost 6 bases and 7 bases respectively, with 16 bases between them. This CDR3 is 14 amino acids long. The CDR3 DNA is TGTGCCAGCAGGGAGGGCCCCCGTGGGAACATTCAGTACTTC. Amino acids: CASREGPRGNIQYF.

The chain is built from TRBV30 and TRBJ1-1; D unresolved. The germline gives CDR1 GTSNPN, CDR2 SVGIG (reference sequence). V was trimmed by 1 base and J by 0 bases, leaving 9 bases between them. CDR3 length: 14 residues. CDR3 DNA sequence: TGTGCCTGGAGTGAGTTGAAGATGAACACTGAAGCTTTCTTT. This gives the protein CAWSELKMNTEAFF.

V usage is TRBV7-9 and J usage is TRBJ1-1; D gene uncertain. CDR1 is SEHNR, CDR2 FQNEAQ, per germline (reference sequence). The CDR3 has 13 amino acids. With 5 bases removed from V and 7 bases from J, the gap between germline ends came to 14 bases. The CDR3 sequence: CASSLKVPLEAFF. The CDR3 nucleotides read TGTGCCAGCAGCCTCAAAGTCCCCCTTGAAGCTTTCTTT.

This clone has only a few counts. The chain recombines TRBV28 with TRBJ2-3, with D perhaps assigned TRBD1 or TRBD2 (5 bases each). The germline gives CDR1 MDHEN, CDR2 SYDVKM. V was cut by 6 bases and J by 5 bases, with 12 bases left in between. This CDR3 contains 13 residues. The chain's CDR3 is CASSPGRRDTQYF. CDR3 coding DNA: TGTGCCAGCAGCCCGGGACGGCGAGATACGCAGTATTTT.

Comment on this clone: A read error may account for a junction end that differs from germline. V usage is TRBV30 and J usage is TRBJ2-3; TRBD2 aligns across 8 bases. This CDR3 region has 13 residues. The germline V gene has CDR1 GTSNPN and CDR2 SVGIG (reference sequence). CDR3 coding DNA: TGCACACTTAGCGGGGCCAGCACAGATACGCAGTATTTT. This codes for CTLSGASTDTQYF.